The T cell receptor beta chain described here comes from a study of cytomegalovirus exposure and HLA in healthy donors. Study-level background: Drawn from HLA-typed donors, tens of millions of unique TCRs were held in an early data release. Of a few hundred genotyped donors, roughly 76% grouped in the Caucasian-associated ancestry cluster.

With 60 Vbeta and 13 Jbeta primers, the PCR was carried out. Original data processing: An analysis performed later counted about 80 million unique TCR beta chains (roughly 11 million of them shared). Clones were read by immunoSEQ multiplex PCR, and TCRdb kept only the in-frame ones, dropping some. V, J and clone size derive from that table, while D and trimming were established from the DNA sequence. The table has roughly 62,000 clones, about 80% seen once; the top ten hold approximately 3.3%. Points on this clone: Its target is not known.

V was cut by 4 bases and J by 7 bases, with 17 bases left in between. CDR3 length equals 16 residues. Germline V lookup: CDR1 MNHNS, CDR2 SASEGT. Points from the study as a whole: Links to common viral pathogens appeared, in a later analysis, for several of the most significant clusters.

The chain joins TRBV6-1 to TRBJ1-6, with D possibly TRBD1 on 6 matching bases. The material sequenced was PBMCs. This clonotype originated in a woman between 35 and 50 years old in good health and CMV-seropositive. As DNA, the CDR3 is TGTGCCAGCAGTGTGGGGGCAGGGACGGGGAATTCACCCCTCCACTTT. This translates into CASSVGAGTGNSPLHF.